This TCR beta chain was sequenced in a study of monozygotic twins with inflammatory bowel disease. UMIs containing a 6-nucleotide sample barcode were added via template switching. TCRdb re-called the 5' RACE reads and gives one entry per CDR3 protein, without DNA. This sample contains 150,000 to 200,000 distinct CDR3 sequences. Per germline, CDR1 LNHNV and CDR2 YYDKDF (reference sequence). This CDR3 contains 15 residues. Whole-study findings and limits: IBD-affected twins scored below their healthy co-twins in TCRbeta diversity (inverse Simpson).

As concerns this clonotype: What it recognizes is unknown.

The chain carries TRBV15 and TRBJ2-7; TCRdb's D call, TRBD1, is unchecked because there is no DNA. The sequencing input was blood. The sequence was obtained from a human donor with ulcerative colitis or Crohn's disease, or a healthy co-twin of an affected twin (not recorded which). CDR3 loop: CATSRSPTGTYEQYF.